The 29 T cell receptor beta chains reported below all come from one sample, sequenced in a study of T cells in Graves' hyperthyroidism and ophthalmopathy. TCR beta CDR3 regions were amplified from RNA transcripts. The study used the HTBI primer set for a first-round RT-PCR of the TCR CDR3. TCRdb re-called the multiplex PCR reads through MiXCR, storing one row per CDR3 protein. The sample has 300,000 to 350,000 distinct CDR3 sequences; 15% to 20% are singletons. Sequenced material: blood. These receptors originate from a woman between 50 and 59 years old with Graves' hyperthyroidism.

The genes are TRBV10-2 and TRBJ2-2; D perhaps matches TRBD1 (5 bases). Between the trimmed V and J ends, which lost 5 bases and 0 bases, there was a span of 13 bases. Germline V gene lookup returns CDR1 WSHSY and CDR2 SAAADI. This CDR3 comprises 16 residues. The CDR3 here is CASSLTGMTNTGELFF. The CDR3 DNA is TGCGCCAGCAGTCTTACAGGAATGACGAACACCGGGGAGCTGTTTTTT.

The chain recombines TRBV6-5 with TRBJ2-7; 9 bases match TRBD1. Germline CDR1 and CDR2: MNHEY and SVGAGI. The CDR3 has 16 amino acids. V shed 4 bases, J shed 3 bases, and the junction held 10 bases outside the gene matches. In DNA, the CDR3 is TGTGCCAGCAGTTCCCCCGGTGGACAGGGGAACTACGAGCAGTACTTC. This encodes CASSSPGGQGNYEQYF.

In this sample, this clonotype turned up a few times. The chain carries TRBV9 and TRBJ2-1; no reliable D call. CDR3 length equals 13 residues. The ends were cut back, 2 bases at V and 5 bases at J, with 8 bases in the middle. In germline, CDR1 is SGDLS, CDR2 YYNGEE. The CDR3 bases are TGTGCCAGCAGCGTCTTAGGCAACAATGAGCAGTTCTTC. The encoded protein is CASSVLGNNEQFF.

This clonotype was seen a handful of times. This chain joins TRBV29-1 and TRBJ1-1, with D uncertain. V was trimmed by 4 bases and J by 1 base, leaving 10 bases between them. CDR1 and CDR2 from the germline V gene are SQVTM and ANQGSEA. CDR3 length equals 13 residues. CDR3 sequence reads: CSVATPSNTEAFF. As DNA, the CDR3 is TGCAGCGTTGCGACACCCTCGAACACTGAAGCTTTCTTT.

V and J are TRBV11-3 and TRBJ2-6; TRBD1 agrees at 7 bases. Germline assignment: CDR1 SGHNT and CDR2 YENEEA. V dropped 6 bases and J dropped 2; count of bases not matched to a gene: 10. The CDR3 is 17 residues long. CDR3 in amino acids: CASSPRAGGTGANVLTF. CDR3 in DNA: TGTGCCAGCAGTCCCCGGGCAGGGGGTACTGGGGCCAACGTCCTGACTTTC.

The table lists this clonotype with many counts. V gene TRBV12-3 or TRBV12-4 combines with J gene TRBJ1-5; D uncertain. V shed 6 bases and J shed 2 bases, with 14 bases lying between them. The CDR3 extends over 15 amino acids. CDR3 bases: TGTGCCAGCAGCCCCTTCGGGAGTGGCAATCAGCCCCAGCATTTT. Protein product: CASSPFGSGNQPQHF.

This clonotype occurred a few times. The chain links TRBV9 to TRBJ2-5; TRBD1 matches at 8 bases. CDR1 is SGDLS and CDR2 is YYNGEE in the germline V gene. The V segment lost 2 bases and the J segment 5 bases; nucleotides outside the gene matches: 5. This CDR3 is 14 amino acids long. The CDR3 bases are TGTGCCAGCAGCGTGCAGGGGGCTACGGAGACCCAGTACTTC. It translates to CASSVQGATETQYF.

The chain employs TRBV7-9 and TRBJ2-6; D uncertain. CDR1 SEHNR and CDR2 FQNEAQ come from the germline V gene (reference sequence). V lost 2 bases to trimming and J lost 0 bases, with 8 bases between them. This CDR3 has 16 amino acids. CDR3 region: CASSLSGASGANVLTF. The CDR3 DNA follows: TGTGCCAGCAGCTTATCCGGTGCCTCTGGGGCCAACGTCCTGACTTTC.

This clonotype was found a few times. The genes are TRBV12-3 or TRBV12-4 and TRBJ2-1, with TRBD2 as a possible D gene (7 bases). Trimming left V 0 bases short and J 5 bases short, with 14 bases between. CDR3 length: 16 residues. CDR3 protein: CASSLAVGGLDNEQFF. Written as DNA, the CDR3 is TGTGCCAGCAGTTTAGCCGTGGGGGGGCTGGACAATGAGCAGTTCTTC.

This clonotype came up a few times. In nucleotides, the CDR3 is TGTGCCAGCAGCTTACCAGGGAGACCGAACACCGGGGAGCTGTTTTTT. This translates into CASSLPGRPNTGELFF. The rearrangement uses TRBV13 and TRBJ2-2, with D perhaps being TRBD1 or TRBD2 (5 bases each). This CDR3 has 16 residues. CDR1 is PRHDT, CDR2 FYEKMQ, per germline (reference sequence). V dropped 2 bases and J dropped 0 bases, with 10 bases sitting between them.

This clonotype was recorded many times. The chain joins TRBV27 to TRBJ2-7; TRBD2 might be the D (5 bases). Trimming removed 3 bases at V and 5 bases at J, with 17 bases between. Germline V lookup: CDR1 MNHEY, CDR2 SMNVEV (reference sequence). The CDR3 is made up of 15 amino acids. The CDR3 is CASSFVSGSFNEQYF. DNA of the CDR3: TGTGCCAGCAGTTTCGTGTCGGGAAGTTTCAACGAGCAGTACTTC.

A note on this clonotype: A much larger clonotype is one base distant, so this may be a read error. This CDR3 fails to terminate in the conserved phenylalanine or tryptophan, so it likely reflects a read error. The chain carries TRBV28 and TRBJ1-1; possible D gene TRBD1, 6 bases. With 7 bases removed from V and 2 bases from J, the gap between germline ends came to 17 bases. Germline V gives CDR1 MDHEN, CDR2 SYDVKM. The CDR3 runs to 15 residues. The CDR3: CASTLGGRVNTEAFL. CDR3 sequence (DNA): TGTGCCAGCACCCTCGGGGGGCGCGTAAACACTGAAGCTTTCCTT.

This clonotype was seen ten or more times. This chain links TRBV5-5 with TRBJ2-2; 7 bases line up with TRBD2. The V segment lost 0 bases and the J segment 1 base; nucleotides outside the gene matches: 0. CDR1 is SGHKS and CDR2 is YYEKEE in the germline V gene (reference sequence). The CDR3 totals 15 residues. The CDR3 spells CASSLGGGNTGELFF. The DNA of the CDR3 is TGTGCCAGCAGCTTGGGCGGGGGGAACACCGGGGAGCTGTTTTTT.

The chain is built from TRBV18 and TRBJ1-6; tentative D call: TRBD1 (6 bases). V was clipped by 2 bases and J by 7 bases, with 15 bases between them. Per the germline V gene, CDR1 is KGHSH and CDR2 is LQKENI. This CDR3 comprises 16 residues. The CDR3 protein is CASSPGPGDRNSPLHF. The CDR3 nucleotides are TGTGCCAGCTCACCAGGGCCAGGGGATAGAAATTCACCCCTCCACTTT.

The rearrangement uses TRBV5-6 and TRBJ2-3, with unresolved D. The CDR3 is 14 residues long. From germline, CDR1 is SGHDT and CDR2 YYEEEE. The V end lost 2 bases, the J end lost 0 bases, and 7 bases lay between the germline ends. CDR3 residues: CASSFADSTDTQYF. CDR3 bases: TGTGCCAGCAGCTTCGCGGATAGCACAGATACGCAGTATTTT.

This clonotype was recorded many times. The genes are TRBV6-1 and TRBJ1-6; perhaps TRBD1 as D (6 bases). The CDR3 has 13 amino acids. Trimming removed 8 bases at V and 7 bases at J, with 12 bases between. Germline V gene lookup returns CDR1 MNHNS and CDR2 SASEGT. The CDR3 DNA is TGTGCCAGCGACCGGGACACAAATTCACCCCTCCACTTT. It specifies CASDRDTNSPLHF.

The gene calls are TRBV11-3 and TRBJ2-7, with D hard to call. Trimming took off 5 bases at V and 6 bases at J, with 20 bases between the two ends. The CDR3 runs 15 residues. Germline values: CDR1 SGHNT, CDR2 YENEEA. The CDR3 bases are TGTGCCAGCAGCCCTACCTATCCCTTGGGCTCCGAGCAGTACTTC. Protein sequence: CASSPTYPLGSEQYF.

This clonotype has a count of ten or more. The chain couples TRBV18 to TRBJ2-1; 11 bases are shared with TRBD2. Germline loops: CDR1 KGHSH, CDR2 LQKENI. J lost 4 bases, V lost 6 bases, and 5 bases had no gene match. The CDR3 covers 15 residues. The CDR3 protein is CASSLLAGEYNEQFF. CDR3 DNA sequence: TGTGCCAGCTCGCTACTAGCGGGAGAGTACAATGAGCAGTTCTTC.

This clonotype occurred many times. The chain carries TRBV2 and TRBJ2-3; a possible D gene is TRBD2 (5 bases). Germline values: CDR1 SNHLY, CDR2 FYNNEI. Trimming left V 4 bases short and J 5 bases short, with 13 bases between. CDR3 length: 14 residues. CDR3 sequence reads: CASSGPGLKDTQYF. As DNA, the CDR3 is TGTGCCAGCAGTGGGCCAGGACTCAAAGATACGCAGTATTTT.

This chain links TRBV12-3 or TRBV12-4 with TRBJ1-2, with D possibly being TRBD1 (6 bases). The CDR3 covers 15 residues. V lost 3 bases to trimming and J lost 3 bases, with 14 bases between them. CDR3 in DNA: TGTGCCAGCAGTTTTCTAGATTACAGGGACTATGGCTACACCTTC. Protein product: CASSFLDYRDYGYTF.

This clonotype has just a few counts. The V gene is TRBV7-2, the J gene TRBJ2-5; maybe TRBD2 (6 bases). The V and J ends lost 5 bases and 5 bases respectively, with 18 bases between them. CDR3 length equals 15 residues. Germline V CDR1 and CDR2: SGHTA, FQGNSA. This CDR3 is CASSPWRGPLETQYF. As DNA, the CDR3 is TGTGCCAGCAGCCCCTGGCGGGGTCCTCTTGAGACCCAGTACTTC.

The table lists this clonotype with many counts. This rearrangement joins TRBV12-3 or TRBV12-4 to TRBJ1-3; weak D call: TRBD1 (5 bases). The CDR3 runs to 14 residues. Trimming took 3 bases from V and 4 from J, leaving 10 bases between them. This CDR3 reads CASSFGGSGNTIYF. CDR3 DNA sequence: TGTGCCAGCAGTTTCGGGGGATCGGGAAACACCATATATTTT.

The chain recombines TRBV15 with TRBJ1-4, with unresolved D. This CDR3 comprises 15 residues. Germline CDR1 is LNHNV and CDR2 is YYDKDF (reference sequence). Trimming removed 0 bases from V and 5 bases from J, with 10 bases in between. The CDR3 coding sequence is TGTGCCACCAGCAGAGATCGGCACTCGAATGAAAAACTGTTTTTT. Protein: CATSRDRHSNEKLFF.

This clonotype was detected a few times. The chain has TRBV29-1 and TRBJ1-2; 7 bases align to TRBD1. Germline CDR1 SQVTM, CDR2 ANQGSEA. J gave up 7 bases and V 2 bases, and 4 bases lay outside the gene matches. The CDR3 is 12 residues long. The CDR3 bases are TGCAGCGTTGAATCGACAGGGACTGGCTACACCTTC. It yields the protein CSVESTGTGYTF.

The CDR3 spells CASSYGAAAGRIHEQYF. The CDR3 DNA reads as TGTGCCAGCAGTTATGGGGCGGCGGCCGGGAGGATCCACGAGCAGTACTTC. The chain recombines TRBV6-1 with TRBJ2-7; 7 positions agree with TRBD2. The germline CDR1 and CDR2 sequences are MNHNS and SASEGT. This CDR3 is built from 17 residues. J gave up 5 bases and V 5 bases, and 18 bases lay outside the gene matches.

V gene TRBV6-1 combines with J gene TRBJ1-1, with D possibly TRBD1 on 6 matching bases. Trimming cost V 5 bases and J 1 base, with 11 bases left between them. This CDR3 has 14 residues. Per germline, CDR1 MNHNS and CDR2 SASEGT. The CDR3 protein is CASSPRTENTEAFF. The DNA for the CDR3 is TGTGCCAGCAGTCCTCGGACAGAGAACACTGAAGCTTTCTTT.

The chain is built from TRBV5-1 and TRBJ2-3; the D is unclear. V shed 0 bases and J shed 3 bases, with 8 bases lying between them. Looked up from germline, CDR1 is SGHRS and CDR2 is YFSETQ. There are 14 residues in the CDR3. The CDR3 here is CASSLETRTDTQYF. The DNA for the CDR3 is TGCGCCAGCAGCTTGGAAACGAGGACAGATACGCAGTATTTT.

The chain employs TRBV6-2 or TRBV6-3 and TRBJ2-3; TRBD1 agrees at 10 bases. CDR1 and CDR2 (germline): MNHEY, SVGEGT. The CDR3 has 15 amino acids. The trim removed 5 bases at V and 3 bases at J, leaving 5 bases unmatched. The CDR3 region is CASSVGQGVTDTQYF. The CDR3 nucleotides read TGTGCCAGCAGTGTAGGACAGGGGGTTACAGATACGCAGTATTTT.

This clonotype was counted at least ten times. The chain links TRBV30 to TRBJ2-3, with D possibly being TRBD2 (6 bases). This CDR3 has 10 residues. Germline CDR1 reads GTSNPN; CDR2 reads SVGIG (reference sequence). The CDR3 here is CACGRDTQYF. Written as DNA, the CDR3 is TGTGCGTGTGGGAGGGATACGCAGTATTTT.